The subject of this entry is one TCR beta chain. Its cognate antigen is unknown. Next came a second PCR, run for about 7 to 11 cycles, which used a sample-barcoded 5' primer along with a J-beta primer mix. The template-switch adaptor was a 5' adaptor with 12 random nucleotides. It tagged each cDNA molecule. Using its own MiXCR run on the 5' RACE reads, TCRdb lists one record per CDR3 protein. The table lists 650,000 or so distinct CDR3 sequences, 45% to 60% of them singletons. The V gene's germline CDR1 is SGHRS and CDR2 YFSETQ. The V and J ends lost 0 bases and 3 bases respectively, with 10 bases between them. CDR3 length equals 15 residues. This specimen belongs to a study of blood T cells in healthy people across ages. Whole-study findings and limits: Unsorted PBMCs ruled out conclusive naive versus antigen-experienced comparison.

This receptor was taken from a woman older than 75 in good health. Sequenced material: blood. The chain couples TRBV5-1 to TRBJ2-4, with D unclear. The CDR3 reads CASSLDPGVKNIQYF. The CDR3 nucleotides read TGCGCCAGCAGCTTGGATCCTGGGGTCAAAAACATTCAGTACTTC.